Each of the 24 T cell receptor beta chains below was sequenced from the same sample in a study of control samples from healthy donors and cancer patients. Only in-frame clones appear in the TCRdb table, and some are missing; sequencing was by immunoSEQ multiplex PCR. The sample shows tens of thousands of clones, roughly 93% of them seen only once. Sample: blood. The receptors originated from a woman aged 18-30 years in good health.

To note about this clone: An end of the junction differs from the germline gene, which may be a read error. The chain carries TRBV6-5 and TRBJ2-7, with a tentative D call TRBD1 (6 bases). This CDR3 is 13 amino acids long. In germline, CDR1 is MNHEY, CDR2 SVGAGI. The CDR3 reads CASSPGDKYEQYF. CDR3 coding DNA: TGTGCCAGCAGTCCTGGGGACAAATACGAACAGTACTTC.

The chain links TRBV28 to TRBJ1-2; D possibly corresponds to TRBD1 (6 bases). The CDR3 extends over 14 amino acids. Germline V lookup: CDR1 MDHEN, CDR2 SYDVKM. V was trimmed by 6 bases and J by 2 bases, leaving 13 bases between them. CDR3 residues: CASSPGHPNYGYTF. CDR3 nucleotides: TGTGCCAGCAGCCCGGGACACCCGAACTATGGCTACACCTTC.

This chain joins TRBV3-1 (or the pseudogene TRBV3-2) and TRBJ1-5, with 8 bases that match TRBD1. Per germline, CDR1 LGHDT and CDR2 YNNKEL (reference sequence). This CDR3 is 13 amino acids long. With V trimmed by 4 bases and J by 7 bases, 3 bases remained unmatched. The CDR3 region is CASSRGQGQPQHF. For the CDR3, the DNA is TGTGCCAGCAGCCGCGGACAGGGCCAGCCCCAGCATTTT.

The rearrangement uses TRBV29-1 and TRBJ1-1; TRBD1 is a possible D gene (5 bases). Germline lookup yields CDR1 SQVTM and CDR2 ANQGSEA. V was trimmed by 1 base and J by 11 bases, leaving 14 bases between them. The CDR3 has 12 amino acids. As DNA, the CDR3 is TGCAGCGTTGAAGCAAGGGGATCCGGGGCTTTCTTT. This sequence encodes CSVEARGSGAFF.

The V call is TRBV6-6, the J call TRBJ2-1, with 14 bases lining up with TRBD2. This CDR3 has 18 residues. The germline V gene has CDR1 MNHNY and CDR2 SVGAGI (reference sequence). V lost 5 bases and J lost 2; bases outside the gene matches: 8. The CDR3, as DNA: TGTGCCAGCAGTCAGGGACTAGCGGGAGAGGGGGCCTACAATGAGCAGTTCTTC. Its translation: CASSQGLAGEGAYNEQFF.

This clone was recorded once. This chain uses TRBV6-1 with TRBJ1-2, with D unresolved. V lost 0 bases and J lost 4, with 9 bases in between. The CDR3 loop spans 14 amino acids. The V gene's germline CDR1 is MNHNS and CDR2 SASEGT. CDR3 sequence: CASSEAKRGYGYTF. CDR3 sequence (DNA): TGTGCCAGCAGTGAAGCCAAGCGGGGCTATGGCTACACCTTC.

This chain connects TRBV11-2 to TRBJ2-3; D is unresolved. CDR3 length: 17 residues. Germline V lookup: CDR1 SGHAT, CDR2 FQNNGV. V lost 7 bases and J lost 2, with 22 bases in between. As DNA, the CDR3 is TGTGCCAGCACGTCTTATGGCTGGCGCAACCCCACAGATACGCAGTATTTT. It yields the protein CASTSYGWRNPTDTQYF. Supplemented by reference TRBV11-2 and TRBJ2-3, the full variable domain reads EAGVAQSPRYKIIEKRQSVAFWCNPISGHATLYWYQQILGQGPKLLIQFQNNGVVDDSQLPKDRFSAERLKGVDSTLKIQPAKLEDSAVYLCASTSYGWRNPTDTQYFGPGTRLTVL.

In DNA form, the CDR3 reads TGTGCCAGCAGTGATGGGGATAGGCCTGAAGCTTTCTTT. This encodes CASSDGDRPEAFF. V is TRBV25-1 and J is TRBJ1-1; no clear D. Trimming cost V 3 bases and J 6 bases, with 11 bases left between them. Germline CDR1 is MGHDK and CDR2 is SYGVNS. The CDR3 contains 13 residues.

The rearrangement joins TRBV5-5 to TRBJ2-5; 11 bases are a match to TRBD2. From germline, CDR1 is SGHKS and CDR2 YYEKEE (reference sequence). The CDR3 contains 18 residues. V trimming: 2 bases; J trimming: 4 bases; junction bases outside the gene matches: 13. The CDR3 DNA is TGTGCCAGCAGCTTACCCTTGGGTAGCGGGAGGGCCATAGAGACCCAGTACTTC. This codes for CASSLPLGSGRAIETQYF.

The sample holds one count of this clone. DNA for the CDR3: TGTGCCAGCATCTACACAGCCGGGCTTGTAAACTATGGCTACACCTTC. As protein: CASIYTAGLVNYGYTF. This chain uses TRBV5-6 with TRBJ1-2; no definite D call. This CDR3 has 16 residues. The V and J ends lost 6 bases and 2 bases respectively, with 20 bases between them. CDR1 and CDR2 from the germline V gene are SGHDT and YYEEEE.

This chain joins TRBV5-1 and TRBJ1-6; unclear D gene. Trimming stripped 4 bases from V and 7 bases from J, with 9 bases between. The CDR3 is made up of 13 amino acids. Germline assignment: CDR1 SGHRS and CDR2 YFSETQ. CDR3 sequence reads: CASSAEGNSPLHF. Here the CDR3 DNA reads TGCGCCAGCAGCGCCGAAGGAAATTCACCCCTCCACTTT.

The chain is built from TRBV11-2 and TRBJ2-2; a weak D match, TRBD1 (5 bases). There are 13 residues in the CDR3. V was pared by 7 bases and J by 5 bases, with 11 bases between. Germline CDR1 is SGHAT and CDR2 is FQNNGV. CDR3 residues: CASNEQVTGELFF. DNA for the CDR3: TGTGCCAGCAACGAACAGGTTACCGGGGAGCTGTTTTTT.

This clone was detected only once. The V and J genes are TRBV27 and TRBJ2-6; D possibly matches TRBD1 or TRBD2 (6 bases each). V was shortened by 5 bases and J by 12 bases, with 23 bases between the two germline ends. This CDR3 has 16 amino acids. The germline V gene encodes CDR1 MNHEY and CDR2 SMNVEV (reference sequence). DNA for the CDR3: TGTGCCAGCAGTCTCCAGATAGTGGAGGGGGGAACCGTCCTGACTTTC. Translating it yields CASSLQIVEGGTVLTF.

The chain has TRBV18 and TRBJ1-2; D might be TRBD1 (5 bases). Trimming removed 5 bases at V and 0 bases at J, with 10 bases between. This CDR3 region has 14 residues. CDR1 is KGHSH and CDR2 is LQKENI in the germline V gene. The CDR3 region is CASSTRVSNYGYTF. DNA of the CDR3: TGTGCCAGCTCAACCAGGGTATCTAACTATGGCTACACCTTC.

The chain combines TRBV9 with TRBJ2-1, with 13 positions matching TRBD2. The trim removed 0 bases at V and 9 bases at J, leaving 6 bases unmatched. CDR1 is SGDLS and CDR2 is YYNGEE in the germline V gene. This CDR3 region has 16 residues. This chain's CDR3 is CASSVGRLAGGGEQFF. CDR3 sequence (DNA): TGTGCCAGCAGCGTAGGGAGACTAGCGGGAGGAGGTGAGCAGTTCTTC.

The V call is TRBV5-5, the J call TRBJ1-3; no firm D call. The germline gives CDR1 SGHKS, CDR2 YYEKEE (reference sequence). The V and J ends lost 0 bases and 0 bases respectively, with 10 bases between them. CDR3 length: 16 amino acids. The chain's CDR3 is CASSLVLSHSGNTIYF. In DNA form, the CDR3 reads TGTGCCAGCAGCTTGGTCCTGAGCCACTCTGGAAACACCATATATTTT.

This chain joins TRBV28 and TRBJ2-7; TRBD1 agrees at 8 bases. CDR1 MDHEN and CDR2 SYDVKM come from the germline V gene. The CDR3 loop spans 14 amino acids. Unmatched junction bases numbered 4, after V lost 4 bases and J lost 2 bases. The CDR3: CASSSRTGTYEQYF. In nucleotides, the CDR3 is TGTGCCAGCAGTTCCAGGACAGGGACCTACGAGCAGTACTTC.

J is TRBJ2-5 and V is TRBV5-1; 14 bases fit TRBD2. The J segment lost 1 base and the V segment lost 3 bases, leaving 5 bases of the junction unmatched. The CDR3 has 17 amino acids. Germline V gene lookup returns CDR1 SGHRS and CDR2 YFSETQ. The CDR3 DNA is TGCGCCAGCAGCTCGGGACTAGCGGGGGCCATCCAAGAGACCCAGTACTTC. It codes for CASSSGLAGAIQETQYF.

Worth noting for this clone: Different DNA sequences within this sample yield the same CDR3. The V call is TRBV28, the J call TRBJ1-5; D uncertain. The germline gives CDR1 MDHEN, CDR2 SYDVKM. V lost 3 bases, J lost 4 bases, and 7 bases lay in between. This CDR3 has 13 amino acids. CDR3 in amino acids: CASSFSGNQPQHF. The CDR3 bases are TGTGCCAGCAGTTTCTCAGGAAATCAGCCCCAGCATTTT.

V and J are TRBV24-1 and TRBJ2-2; tentative D call: TRBD1 (6 bases). The germline V gene encodes CDR1 KGHDR and CDR2 SFDVKD. V lost 4 bases to trimming and J lost 6 bases, with 23 bases between them. This CDR3 contains 18 residues. The CDR3 sequence: CATSDQLRTGRSPGELFF. CDR3 sequence (DNA): TGTGCCACCAGTGACCAACTAAGAACAGGGCGTTCACCCGGGGAGCTGTTTTTT.

The chain couples TRBV3-1 (or the pseudogene TRBV3-2) to TRBJ2-7; the match to TRBD2 covers 10 bases. Trimming at V came to 4 bases and at J to 3 bases, leaving 6 bases not matched to a gene. Germline CDR1 and CDR2: LGHDT and YNNKEL (reference sequence). This CDR3 region has 15 residues. This chain's CDR3 is CASSRLLAGNYEQYF. The CDR3, as DNA: TGTGCCAGCAGCCGACTACTAGCGGGAAACTACGAGCAGTACTTC.

This clone showed up just once. A read error may account for a junction end that differs from germline. At the DNA level, this CDR3 is encoded by other sequences in the same sample as well. The chain couples TRBV11-3 to TRBJ2-3; a weak D match, TRBD2 (6 bases). From germline, CDR1 is SGHNT and CDR2 YENEEA. The CDR3 runs to 19 residues. The CDR3 loop reads CASSHTNRWRGREADTQYF. The CDR3 DNA follows: TGTGCCAGCAGCCACACCAACAGGTGGCGGGGAAGGGAGGCAGATACACAGTATTTT.

The J gene is TRBJ2-4, the V gene TRBV3-1 (or the pseudogene TRBV3-2); unclear D gene. The CDR3 is 15 amino acids. V was pared by 1 base and J by 0 bases, with 7 bases between. The germline CDR1 and CDR2 sequences are LGHDT and YNNKEL (reference sequence). The DNA for the CDR3 is TGTGCCAGCAGCCAAGGACTCTTAGCCAAAAACATTCAGTACTTC. The encoded protein is CASSQGLLAKNIQYF.

The rearrangement uses TRBV27 and TRBJ2-2; D is possibly TRBD1 (6 bases). From germline, CDR1 is MNHEY and CDR2 SMNVEV (reference sequence). V lost 0 bases, J lost 6 bases, and 11 bases lay in between. There are 15 residues in the CDR3. This CDR3 is CASSLSPEGAGELFF. DNA of the CDR3: TGTGCCAGCAGTTTATCGCCTGAGGGGGCCGGGGAGCTGTTTTTT.